This paragraph covers one T cell receptor (beta chain) sequence. Germline CDR1 MDHEN, CDR2 SYDVKM. With 7 bases removed from V and 5 bases from J, the gap between germline ends came to 17 bases. This CDR3 comprises 14 residues. These data are taken from a study of blood T cell repertoires in COVID-19. Looking at the study overall: Sites across the United States, Italy and Spain contributed samples from acute and convalescent COVID-19. T cells, B-cell-depleted T cells, or PBMCs provided the cDNA or gDNA that served as material.

Original methodology: Reference gene primer amplification in the assay estimated nucleated cell counts. Clones were sequenced by immunoSEQ multiplex PCR, and TCRdb holds only the in-frame ones, with some missing. The D gene and trimming were derived from the DNA, and the V and J assignments and clone size from that table. The sample holds about 110,000 clones, 80% to 95% seen once. The TCR comes from a woman in her 30s with acute or convalescent COVID-19. The chain joins TRBV28 to TRBJ2-5, with D possibly being TRBD2 (5 bases). The specimen sequenced was peripheral blood. CDR3 in amino acids: CASTPLAGSETQYF. CDR3 coding DNA: TGTGCCAGCACTCCTCTCGCTGGGAGCGAGACCCAGTACTTC.